In its sample, the clone carrying this T cell receptor beta chain was seen many times. Its antigen is as yet unknown. Exclusion of patients followed from uncontrolled infection, other autoimmune disease, pregnancy or lactation. V dropped 3 bases and J dropped 2 bases, with 13 bases sitting between them. The CDR3 sequence is 15 residues long. CDR1 and CDR2 from the germline V gene are SGHVS and FNYEAQ. The entry originates in a study of T cells in Graves' hyperthyroidism and ophthalmopathy. The study's findings and limits: The majority of expanded thyroid clonotypes above 0.001 also appeared in blood.

Amplified TCR beta CDR3 regions derived from RNA transcripts. With the HTBI primer set, the TCR CDR3 went through a first round of RT-PCR. MiXCR, applied by TCRdb to the multiplex PCR reads, yields one record per CDR3 protein. Of some 720,000 distinct CDR3 sequences in the sample, around 17% were seen once. The TCR comes from a man aged 18 to 30 with Graves' hyperthyroidism. Input material: blood. The rearrangement uses TRBV7-6 and TRBJ2-5; D ambiguous. The CDR3 protein is CASSFSSLSQETQYF. In DNA form, the CDR3 reads TGTGCCAGCAGCTTTTCTTCACTGTCTCAAGAGACCCAGTACTTC.